One and the same sample provided the 9 T cell receptor beta chains below, sequenced in a study of regulatory T cells in long-lasting Graves disease (dated by TCRdb to about 2021). The method behind the library was multiplex PCR. The instrument given in TCRdb is Illumina HiSeq 4000. CDR3 regions were amplified by Arm-PCR with iRepertoire HTBI primers to construct TCR beta libraries. TCRdb ran its own pipeline on the public reads, namely fastp trimming at Q25 and MiXCR clone calling, and kept in-frame beta chains. When rows share a CDR3 protein, they turn into one entry using the most common DNA and genes. In all, the sample holds around 250,000 distinct CDR3 sequences, and roughly 18% of those were seen once. The biggest ten clones account for 14% of the sample. The sample's time point label, decoded: newly diagnosed GD, antithyroid drugs for less than 3 months. RNA was extracted from PBMCs in TRIzol for both TCR sequencing and RNA sequencing.

The same sample was also studied in work on T cells in Graves' hyperthyroidism and ophthalmopathy.

The input for sequencing was peripheral blood mononuclear cells (PBMCs), taken at new diagnosis, from a patient treated with antithyroid drugs. Receptors were obtained from a woman in her thirties with Graves disease. Donor details come from another sample of the same person, matched by shared clones.

The chain recombines TRBV28 with TRBJ1-2, with D unclear. Trimming took 3 bases from V and 0 from J, leaving 8 bases between them. The length of the CDR3 is 14 residues. Germline V CDR1 and CDR2: MDHEN, SYDVKM. CDR3 in amino acids: CASSFEGANYGYTF. The CDR3 DNA sequence: TGTGCCAGCAGTTTTGAGGGTGCTAACTATGGCTACACCTTC.

This clonotype showed up just a few times. The rearrangement joins TRBV19 to TRBJ1-2; tentative D call: TRBD1 (5 bases). CDR3 size: 18 residues. Trimming removed 1 base at V and 2 bases at J, with 20 bases between. Germline CDR1 LNHDA, CDR2 SQIVND (reference sequence). CDR3 protein: CASSIVTGSGERNYGYTF. DNA of the CDR3: TGTGCCAGTAGTATAGTTACAGGATCGGGGGAGCGGAACTATGGCTACACCTTC.

The J gene is TRBJ1-4, the V gene TRBV19; TRBD1 might be the D (6 bases). The CDR3 sequence is 13 residues long. CDR1 is LNHDA, CDR2 SQIVND, per germline (reference sequence). The V end lost 6 bases, the J end lost 6 bases, and 11 bases lay between the germline ends. CDR3 in DNA: TGTGCCAGTAGACAGGGAATTTATGAAAAACTGTTTTTT. It translates to CASRQGIYEKLFF.

This clonotype was seen many times. The rearrangement uses TRBV11-2 and TRBJ2-1; D may correspond to TRBD1 or TRBD2 (5 bases each). The CDR3 loop spans 17 amino acids. CDR1 is SGHAT, CDR2 FQNNGV, per germline. Trimming stripped 4 bases from V and 4 bases from J, with 20 bases between. CDR3 amino acids: CASSYQLGTDTYNEQFF. CDR3 sequence (DNA): TGTGCCAGCAGCTATCAACTAGGGACCGACACATACAATGAGCAGTTCTTC.

This clonotype was seen repeatedly, ten times or more. This chain connects TRBV20-1 to TRBJ2-6, with D uncertain. Trimming cost V 1 base and J 1 base, with 8 bases left between them. The CDR3 has 15 amino acids. CDR1 and CDR2 from the germline V gene are DFQATT and SNEGSKA (reference sequence). CDR3 in DNA: TGCAGTGCTAGAGCCCCTTTATCTGGGGCCAACGTCCTGACTTTC. It encodes CSARAPLSGANVLTF.

The V gene is TRBV7-8, the J gene TRBJ1-5; TRBD1 agrees at 10 bases. Germline V gene lookup returns CDR1 SGHVS and CDR2 FQNEAQ. This CDR3 is 20 amino acids long. Unmatched junction bases numbered 20, after V lost 3 bases and J lost 6 bases. In DNA form, the CDR3 reads TGTGCCAGCAGCTTCGGACGAATCCCGGGACAGGGGAGGGATGGTCAGCCCCAGCATTTT. Translating gives CASSFGRIPGQGRDGQPQHF.

The sample holds many counts of this clonotype. J is TRBJ2-7 and V is TRBV29-1; D may match TRBD1 or TRBD2 (5 bases each). Trimming took off 5 bases at V and 6 bases at J, with 14 bases between the two ends. The length of the CDR3 is 12 residues. Germline V CDR1 and CDR2: SQVTM, ANQGSEA. Written as DNA, the CDR3 is TGCAGCGTTCTTCGGGGCATCGGCGAGCAGTACTTC. Its translation: CSVLRGIGEQYF.

This chain joins TRBV13 and TRBJ1-3; no definite D call. The V gene lost 5 bases and the J gene lost 2 bases, with 10 bases spanning the gap. CDR3 length: 14 amino acids. Germline loops: CDR1 PRHDT, CDR2 FYEKMQ (reference sequence). The CDR3 nucleotides are TGTGCCAGCAGCCCCTCGTGGGCTGGAAACACCATATATTTT. This encodes CASSPSWAGNTIYF.

The CDR3 DNA follows: TGCGCCAGCAGCTTGGTAGGACAGGGAACCGGGGAGCTGTTTTTT. Encoded protein: CASSLVGQGTGELFF. This chain links TRBV5-1 with TRBJ2-2; 8 bases map to TRBD1. The CDR3 totals 15 residues. Germline loops: CDR1 SGHRS, CDR2 YFSETQ. V was clipped by 0 bases and J by 5 bases; unmatched bases: 3.